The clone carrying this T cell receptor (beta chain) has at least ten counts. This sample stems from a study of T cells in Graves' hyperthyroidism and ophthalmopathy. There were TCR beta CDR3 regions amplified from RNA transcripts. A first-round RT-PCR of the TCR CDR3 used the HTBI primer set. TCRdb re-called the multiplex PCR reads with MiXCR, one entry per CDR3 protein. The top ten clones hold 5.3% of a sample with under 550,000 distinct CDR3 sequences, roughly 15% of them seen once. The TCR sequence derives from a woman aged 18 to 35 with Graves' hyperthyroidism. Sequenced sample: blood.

The CDR3 spells CAITPGGRDNSPLHF. For the CDR3, the DNA is TGTGCCATCACTCCGGGGGGACGGGATAATTCACCCCTCCACTTT. This chain joins TRBV10-3 and TRBJ1-6; maybe TRBD1 (5 bases). CDR3 length: 15 amino acids. V was cut by 7 bases and J by 5 bases, with 15 bases left in between. Germline V lookup: CDR1 ENHRY, CDR2 SYGVKD.